Detailed here is one T cell receptor (beta chain). Germline V gene sequence: CDR1 MNHNS, CDR2 SASEGT. This CDR3 has 13 amino acids. V shed 5 bases and J 4 bases; nucleotides not matched to a gene: 0. This sample stems from a study of OX40 agonist ivuxolimab in advanced cancers. Looking at the study overall: The dose-escalation cohort had hepatocellular carcinoma, melanoma, renal cell or head and neck cancer.

A history of autoimmune disease or systemic immunosuppression excluded patients. Blood sampling took place at baseline, cycle 4 day 1, and cycle 7 day 1. Assay used: immunoSEQ multiplex PCR; TCRdb lists only in-frame clones, some missing. The sample carries about 69,000 clones, about nine tenths recorded once. Sequences were derived from CD4+ or CD8+ T cells sorted from blood, sampled in a trial of the OX40 agonist ivuxolimab. The chain is built from TRBV6-1 and TRBJ2-7; TRBD2 aligns across 12 bases. The TCR comes from an adult with an advanced solid tumor such as melanoma, head and neck, liver or kidney cancer. The CDR3 nucleotides read TGTGCCAGCAGTACTAGCGGGAGGTACGAGCAGTACTTC. Translating it yields CASSTSGRYEQYF.